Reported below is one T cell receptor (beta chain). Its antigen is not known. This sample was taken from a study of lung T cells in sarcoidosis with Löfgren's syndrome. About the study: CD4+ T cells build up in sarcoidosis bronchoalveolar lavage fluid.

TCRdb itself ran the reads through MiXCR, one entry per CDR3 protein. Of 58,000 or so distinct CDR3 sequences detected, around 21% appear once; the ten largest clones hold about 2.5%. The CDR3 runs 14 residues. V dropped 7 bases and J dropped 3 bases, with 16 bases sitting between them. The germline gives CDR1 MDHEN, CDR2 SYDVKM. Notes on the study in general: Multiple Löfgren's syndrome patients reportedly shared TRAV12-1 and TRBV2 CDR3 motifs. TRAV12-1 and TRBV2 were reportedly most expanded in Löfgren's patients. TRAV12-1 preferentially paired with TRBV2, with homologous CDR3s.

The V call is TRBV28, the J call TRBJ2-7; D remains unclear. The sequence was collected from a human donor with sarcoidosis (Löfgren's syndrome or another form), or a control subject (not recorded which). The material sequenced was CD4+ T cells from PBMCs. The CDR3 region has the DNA TGTGCCAGCAAATCGGCAGACGAAGACTACGAGCAGTACTTC. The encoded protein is CASKSADEDYEQYF.